This T cell receptor (beta chain) was profiled in a study of blood T cell repertoires in COVID-19. Methods used by the authors: Nucleated cell counts were estimated from reference gene primer amplification. This table comes from immunoSEQ multiplex PCR, and its TCRdb copy is limited to in-frame clones, with some not included. V and J calls plus clone size are reproduced from that table; the DNA served to infer D and trimming. The repertoire includes around 200,000 clones, more than 75% of them detected once, and 15% to 20% sits in the top ten. In Seattle, patients joined the study during active infection and were tracked longitudinally. Between the trimmed V and J ends, which lost 3 bases and 0 bases, there was a span of 12 bases. Germline V CDR1 and CDR2: SGHTA, FQGNSA. The CDR3 has 15 amino acids.

The V and J genes are TRBV7-2 and TRBJ2-7, with TRBD2 as a possible D gene (5 bases). The material sequenced was peripheral blood. This TCR derives from an older person with COVID-19, enrolled during active disease. The CDR3, as DNA: TGTGCCAGCAGCTTCCAGCGGTATAGCTCCTACGAGCAGTACTTC. Its protein product is CASSFQRYSSYEQYF.